Each of the 15 T cell receptor beta chains below was sequenced from the same sample in a study of blood T cell repertoires in COVID-19. Some clones are missing from TCRdb's copy, which holds only in-frame ones; the method was immunoSEQ multiplex PCR. In the table there are some 330,000 clones, about nine tenths of which are singletons. Sample: PBMCs or T cells enriched from blood (not recorded which). These receptors were obtained from a man aged 25 to 40 who had recovered from COVID-19.

The sample holds a few counts of this clone. The chain joins TRBV15 to TRBJ1-1; 9 positions match TRBD1. The CDR3 sequence is 13 residues long. From germline, CDR1 is LNHNV and CDR2 YYDKDF (reference sequence). After removal of 5 bases from V and 12 bases from J, the junction contained 10 bases not matched to a gene. The CDR3 DNA follows: TGTGCCACCAGCTTGGGGGGGGACAGGGCGACTTTCTTT. This sequence encodes CATSLGGDRATFF.

The chain links TRBV10-1 to TRBJ2-5; TRBD2 matches at 10 bases. The CDR3 has 16 amino acids. Germline trimming cut 0 bases from V and 5 bases from J; bases unmatched to any gene: 6. Germline V CDR1 and CDR2: WNHNN, SYGVQD (reference sequence). CDR3 nucleotide sequence: TGCGCCAGCAGTGAGTCGGCTAGCGGGAGCTTTGAGACCCAGTACTTC. Its translation: CASSESASGSFETQYF.

The rearrangement uses TRBV7-9 and TRBJ1-2; D not resolved. Germline V gene lookup returns CDR1 SEHNR and CDR2 FQNEAQ (reference sequence). Trimming cost V 5 bases and J 4 bases, with 17 bases left between them. CDR3 length: 15 amino acids. CDR3: CASSPGAGDGYGYTF. As DNA, the CDR3 is TGTGCCAGCAGCCCTGGTGCAGGTGACGGCTATGGCTACACCTTC.

The chain couples TRBV3-1 (or the pseudogene TRBV3-2) to TRBJ2-1; no definite D call. The germline V gene encodes CDR1 LGHDT and CDR2 YNNKEL (reference sequence). CDR3 size: 11 residues. V lost 7 bases, J lost 4 bases, and 5 bases lay in between. DNA of the CDR3: TGTGCCAGCACCAGTTACAATGAGCAGTTCTTC. Its translation: CASTSYNEQFF.

The chain joins TRBV7-8 to TRBJ2-6; 8 bases line up with TRBD1. V lost 7 bases, J lost 0 bases, and 8 bases stayed unmatched. CDR1 is SGHVS, CDR2 FQNEAQ, per germline. This CDR3 region has 17 residues. The CDR3 protein is CASTPGQESSGANVLTF. DNA of the CDR3: TGTGCCAGCACGCCGGGACAGGAGAGCTCTGGGGCCAACGTCCTGACTTTC. Full variable domain (remainder filled in from reference TRBV7-8 and TRBJ2-6): GAGVSQSPRYKVAKRGQDVALRCDPISGHVSLFWYQQALGQGPEFLTYFQNEAQLDKSGLPSDRFFAERPEGSVSTLKIQRTQQEDSAVYLCASTPGQESSGANVLTFGAGSRLTVL.

The chain uses TRBV2 and TRBJ2-7, with TRBD1 identical over 11 bases. J lost 6 bases, V lost 6 bases, and 4 bases had no gene match. CDR1 and CDR2 (germline): SNHLY, FYNNEI. The CDR3 has 13 amino acids. CDR3: CASSGTGGVEQYF. The DNA of the CDR3 is TGTGCCAGCAGCGGGACAGGGGGGGTCGAGCAGTACTTC.

The chain is built from TRBV20-1 and TRBJ2-1; D gene unclear. This CDR3 spans 10 amino acids. With 5 bases removed from V and 4 bases from J, the gap between germline ends came to 3 bases. Germline loops: CDR1 DFQATT, CDR2 SNEGSKA (reference sequence). This CDR3 reads CSAPYNEQFF. The CDR3 nucleotides are TGCAGTGCTCCGTACAATGAGCAGTTCTTC.

The V call is TRBV25-1, the J call TRBJ1-1; TRBD1 is a possible D gene (6 bases). Trimming stripped 1 base from V and 1 base from J, with 16 bases between. Looked up from germline, CDR1 is MGHDK and CDR2 is SYGVNS. The CDR3 has 17 residues. CDR3 residues: CASSEWGRGVGNTEAFF. For the CDR3, the DNA is TGTGCCAGCAGTGAATGGGGCAGGGGAGTGGGGAACACTGAAGCTTTCTTT. Filled out from reference TRBV25-1 and TRBJ1-1, the complete variable domain reads EADIYQTPRYLVIGTGKKITLECSQTMGHDKMYWYQQDPGMELHLIHYSYGVNSTEKGDLSSESTVSRIRTEHFPLTLESARPSHTSQYLCASSEWGRGVGNTEAFFGQGTRLTVV.

V is TRBV2 and J is TRBJ2-3, with TRBD1 matching 8 bases. The junction had 9 bases not matched to a gene; V was cut back by 7 bases and J by 3 bases. Germline V lookup: CDR1 SNHLY, CDR2 FYNNEI. The CDR3 totals 15 residues. CDR3 protein: CASTKTGVGTDTQYF. The CDR3 DNA sequence: TGTGCCAGCACAAAGACAGGGGTCGGGACAGATACGCAGTATTTT.

This rearrangement joins TRBV5-4 to TRBJ1-2; 9 bases fit TRBD1. J was trimmed by 4 bases and V by 4 bases; bases with no gene match: 11. The V gene's germline CDR1 is SGHNT and CDR2 YYREEE (reference sequence). The CDR3 spans 16 residues. CDR3 sequence (DNA): TGTGCCAGCAGCCTACCACAGGGGGCCTTCAGCTATGGCTACACCTTC. Amino acids: CASSLPQGAFSYGYTF.

V gene TRBV2 combines with J gene TRBJ1-3; D not resolved. This CDR3 has 14 amino acids. Per germline, CDR1 SNHLY and CDR2 FYNNEI. The ends were cut back, 4 bases at V and 0 bases at J, with 7 bases in the middle. The CDR3 DNA is TGTGCCAGCAGTGCGCGTACCTCTGGAAACACCATATATTTT. Translated: CASSARTSGNTIYF. Looking up the rest from reference TRBV2 and TRBJ1-3 gives the full variable domain: EPEVTQTPSHQVTQMGQEVILRCVPISNHLYFYWYRQILGQKVEFLVSFYNNEISEKSEIFDDQFSVERPDGSNFTLKIRSTKLEDSAMYFCASSARTSGNTIYFGEGSWLTVV.

The J gene is TRBJ2-4, the V gene TRBV27; no clear D gene. V was pared by 0 bases and J by 3 bases, with 9 bases between. This CDR3 contains 15 residues. Germline V CDR1 and CDR2: MNHEY, SMNVEV (reference sequence). CDR3 in DNA: TGTGCCAGCAGTTTATCACTTCCGAGCAAAAACATTCAGTACTTC. This codes for CASSLSLPSKNIQYF.

This chain uses TRBV4-2 with TRBJ1-2; 9 nucleotides line up with TRBD1. Germline trimming cut 5 bases from V and 3 bases from J; bases unmatched to any gene: 10. Looked up from germline, CDR1 is LGHNA and CDR2 is YNFKEQ. The CDR3 runs 16 residues. This chain's CDR3 is CASSARQGVMDYGYTF. As DNA, the CDR3 is TGTGCCAGCAGCGCCCGACAGGGGGTCATGGACTATGGCTACACCTTC.

The chain joins TRBV6-2 or TRBV6-3 to TRBJ2-7; no reliable D call. V was trimmed by 5 bases and J by 3 bases, leaving 20 bases between them. CDR3 length: 16 amino acids. Germline CDR1 MNHEY, CDR2 SVGEGT. CDR3 coding DNA: TGTGCCAGCAGTCTCGGCTCGAGCAGGCCTAACTACGAGCAGTACTTC. It codes for CASSLGSSRPNYEQYF.

V usage is TRBV27 and J usage is TRBJ2-7; 7 nucleotides match TRBD1. The CDR3 runs 15 residues. V lost 6 bases and J lost 1; bases outside the gene matches: 9. The V gene's germline CDR1 is MNHEY and CDR2 SMNVEV (reference sequence). CDR3 DNA sequence: TGTGCCAGCAGACACGGACAGGCGGGTTCCTACGAGCAGTACTTC. Residues: CASRHGQAGSYEQYF.